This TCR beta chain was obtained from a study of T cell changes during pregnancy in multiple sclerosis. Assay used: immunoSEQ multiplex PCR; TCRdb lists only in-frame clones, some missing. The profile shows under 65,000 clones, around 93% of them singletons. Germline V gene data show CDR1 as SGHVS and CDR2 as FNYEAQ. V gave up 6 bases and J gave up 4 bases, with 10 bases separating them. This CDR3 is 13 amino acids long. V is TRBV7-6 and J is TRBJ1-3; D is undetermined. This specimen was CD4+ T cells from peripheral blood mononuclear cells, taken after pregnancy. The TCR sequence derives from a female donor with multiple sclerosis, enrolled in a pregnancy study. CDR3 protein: CASSQNPGNTIYF. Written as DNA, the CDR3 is TGTGCCAGCAGTCAAAATCCCGGAAACACCATATATTTT. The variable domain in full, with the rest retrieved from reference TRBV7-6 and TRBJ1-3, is GAGVSQSPRYKVTKRGQDVALRCDPISGHVSLYWYRQALGQGPEFLTYFNYEAQQDKSGLPNDRFSAERPEGSISTLTIQRTEQRDSAMYRCASSQNPGNTIYFGEGSWLTVV.